Shown below are 6 T cell receptor beta chains from a single sample sequenced in a study of blood T cells in healthy people across ages. Next came a second PCR, run for about 7 to 12 cycles, which used a sample-barcoded 5' primer along with a J-beta primer mix. TCRdb ran MiXCR on the 5' RACE reads and lists one entry per CDR3 protein. This table has about 1.6 million distinct CDR3 sequences, about 32% appearing once. The material sequenced was blood. The receptor set was obtained from a woman aged 25 to 39 in good health.

The chain links TRBV6-6 to TRBJ2-1; TRBD2 matches 8 bases. Germline CDR1 and CDR2: MNHNY and SVGAGI (reference sequence). V dropped 4 bases and J dropped 5; count of bases not matched to a gene: 7. The CDR3 totals 15 residues. In DNA form, the CDR3 reads TGTGCCAGCAGTTTCCCGGGGGGGGGGAACAATGAGCAGTTCTTC. Translating gives CASSFPGGGNNEQFF.

The chain recombines TRBV20-1 with TRBJ2-7, with D perhaps TRBD1 (5 bases). This CDR3 region has 15 residues. In germline, CDR1 is DFQATT, CDR2 SNEGSKA (reference sequence). The V gene lost 6 bases and the J gene lost 2 bases, with 20 bases spanning the gap. In DNA, the CDR3 is TGCAGTGCAGGTTCCGACAGTTCCCGCGCCTACGAGCAGTACTTC. It yields the protein CSAGSDSSRAYEQYF.

Notes on this clonotype: Just one base apart from a much larger clone, this may be a read error. The chain joins TRBV20-1 to TRBJ2-7; 8 positions agree with TRBD2. Germline assignment: CDR1 DFQATT and CDR2 SNEGSKA (reference sequence). The CDR3 consists of 15 residues. Trimming removed 4 bases from V and 4 bases from J; junction bases left unmatched: 12. The CDR3 reads CSAKGPGGRLYEQYF. The CDR3 nucleotides read TGCAGTGCTAAAGGCCCGGGGGGGCGACTTTACGAGCAGTACTTC.

The CDR3 loop is CASPQGHEQFF. CDR3 coding DNA: TGTGCCAGCCCCCAGGGACATGAGCAGTTCTTC. The V gene is TRBV12-3 or TRBV12-4, the J gene TRBJ2-1, with D perhaps TRBD1 or TRBD2 (5 bases each). The CDR3 length is 11 residues. The V end lost 8 bases, the J end lost 8 bases, and 10 bases lay between the germline ends.

There are a few counts of this clonotype. The V and J genes are TRBV4-1 and TRBJ1-2; 8 nucleotides match TRBD1. The CDR3 has 17 residues. Germline-derived CDR1 and CDR2 are MGHRA and YSYEKL. The V segment lost 1 base and the J segment 3 bases; nucleotides outside the gene matches: 10. The CDR3 DNA is TGCGCCAGCAGCCAAGTCCCAGGGGGCTCTTGGTACTATGGCTACACCTTC. It is translated as CASSQVPGGSWYYGYTF.

Points on this clonotype: A junction end diverges from the germline sequence, so it may reflect a read error. J is TRBJ1-6 and V is TRBV5-1; TRBD1 agrees at 9 bases. This CDR3 is built from 14 residues. Germline V gives CDR1 SGHRS, CDR2 YFSETQ. The chain's CDR3 is CASSVTGGNSPLHF. The CDR3 DNA follows: TGTGCCAGCAGTGTTACAGGGGGCAATTCACCCCTCCACTTT.